This entry is about one TCR beta chain. The CDR3 spans 13 residues. With 4 bases removed from V and 5 bases from J, the gap between germline ends came to 14 bases. CDR1 is SQVTM and CDR2 is ANQGSEA in the germline V gene. This specimen belongs to a study of breast tumors, draining lymph nodes, adjacent tissues. MiXCR was run by TCRdb on the multiplex PCR reads, yielding one entry per CDR3 protein. This table holds approximately 60,000 distinct CDR3 sequences, 45% to 65% found once. The gene calls are TRBV29-1 and TRBJ2-5; D gene ambiguous. This receptor was identified in a female donor with breast cancer. Some clones in this sample may be carry-over from other donors' samples. Sequencing was carried out using breast tumor tissue. The CDR3 reads CSVVYYLGETQYF. In nucleotides, the CDR3 is TGCAGCGTTGTTTACTACTTAGGGGAGACCCAGTACTTC.